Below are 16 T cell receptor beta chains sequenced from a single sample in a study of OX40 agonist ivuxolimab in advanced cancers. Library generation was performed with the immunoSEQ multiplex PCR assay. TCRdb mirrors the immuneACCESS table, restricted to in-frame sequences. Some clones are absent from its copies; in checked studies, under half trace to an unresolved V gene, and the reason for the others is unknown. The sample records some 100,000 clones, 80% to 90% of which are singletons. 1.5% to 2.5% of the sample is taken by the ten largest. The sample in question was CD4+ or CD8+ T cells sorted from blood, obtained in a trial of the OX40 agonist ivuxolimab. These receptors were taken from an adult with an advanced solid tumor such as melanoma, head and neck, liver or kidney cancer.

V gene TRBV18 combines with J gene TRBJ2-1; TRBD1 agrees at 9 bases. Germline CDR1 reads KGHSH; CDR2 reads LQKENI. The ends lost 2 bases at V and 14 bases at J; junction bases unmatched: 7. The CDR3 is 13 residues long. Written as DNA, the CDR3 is TGTGCCAGCTCACCATTGGGCGGGGACAGGGAGTTCTTC. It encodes CASSPLGGDREFF. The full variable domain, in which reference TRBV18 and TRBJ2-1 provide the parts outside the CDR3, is NAGVMQNPRHLVRRRGQEARLRCSPMKGHSHVYWYRQLPEEGLKFMVYLQKENIIDESGMPKERFSAEFPKEGPSILRIQQVVRGDSAAYFCASSPLGGDREFFGPGTRLTVL.

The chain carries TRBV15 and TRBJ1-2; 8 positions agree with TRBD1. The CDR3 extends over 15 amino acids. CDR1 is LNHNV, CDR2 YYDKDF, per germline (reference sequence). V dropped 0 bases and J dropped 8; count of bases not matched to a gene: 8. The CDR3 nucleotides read TGTGCCACCAGCAGAGATCAGGGGGCGGAGGGCGGCTACACCTTC. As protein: CATSRDQGAEGGYTF.

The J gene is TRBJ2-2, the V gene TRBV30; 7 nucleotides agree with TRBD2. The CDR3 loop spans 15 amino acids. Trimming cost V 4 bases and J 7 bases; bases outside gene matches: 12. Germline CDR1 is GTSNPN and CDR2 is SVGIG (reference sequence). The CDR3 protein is CAWTQWEGRHGELFF. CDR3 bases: TGTGCCTGGACCCAGTGGGAGGGCCGACACGGGGAGCTGTTTTTT.

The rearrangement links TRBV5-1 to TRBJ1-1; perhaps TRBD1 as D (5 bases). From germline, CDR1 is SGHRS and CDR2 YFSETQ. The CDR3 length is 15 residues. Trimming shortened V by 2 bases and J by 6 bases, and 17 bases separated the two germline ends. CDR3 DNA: TGCGCCAGCAGCTTCTGGGGCCGGGACGCTTCTGAAGCTTTCTTT. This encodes CASSFWGRDASEAFF.

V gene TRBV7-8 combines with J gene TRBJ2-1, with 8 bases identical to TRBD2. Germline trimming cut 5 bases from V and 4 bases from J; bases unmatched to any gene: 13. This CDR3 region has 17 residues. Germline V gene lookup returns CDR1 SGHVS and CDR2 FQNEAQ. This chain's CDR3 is CASSRQWQRELYNEQFF. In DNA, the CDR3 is TGTGCCAGCAGCCGCCAATGGCAGCGGGAGCTATACAATGAGCAGTTCTTC.

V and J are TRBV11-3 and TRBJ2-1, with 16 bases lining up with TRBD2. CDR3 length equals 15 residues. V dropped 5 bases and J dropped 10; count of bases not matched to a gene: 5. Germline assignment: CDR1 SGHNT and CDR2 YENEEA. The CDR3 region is CASSKGTSGRGEQFF. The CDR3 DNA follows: TGTGCCAGCAGCAAAGGGACTAGCGGGAGGGGGGAGCAGTTCTTC. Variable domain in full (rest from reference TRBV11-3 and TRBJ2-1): EAGVVQSPRYKIIEKKQPVAFWCNPISGHNTLYWYLQNLGQGPELLIRYENEEAVDDSQLPKDRFSAERLKGVDSTLKIQPAELGDSAVYLCASSKGTSGRGEQFFGPGTRLTVL.

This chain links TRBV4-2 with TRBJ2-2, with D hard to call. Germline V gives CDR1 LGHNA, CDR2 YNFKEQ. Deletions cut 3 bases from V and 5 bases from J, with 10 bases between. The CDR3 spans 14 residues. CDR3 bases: TGTGCCAGCAGCCAGTTGCAGACAACCGGGGAGCTGTTTTTT. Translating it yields CASSQLQTTGELFF.

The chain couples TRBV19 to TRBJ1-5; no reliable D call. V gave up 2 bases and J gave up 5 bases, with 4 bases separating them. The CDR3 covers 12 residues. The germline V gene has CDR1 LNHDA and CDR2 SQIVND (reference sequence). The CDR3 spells CASSIQDQPQHF. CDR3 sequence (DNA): TGTGCCAGTAGTATACAGGATCAGCCCCAGCATTTT.

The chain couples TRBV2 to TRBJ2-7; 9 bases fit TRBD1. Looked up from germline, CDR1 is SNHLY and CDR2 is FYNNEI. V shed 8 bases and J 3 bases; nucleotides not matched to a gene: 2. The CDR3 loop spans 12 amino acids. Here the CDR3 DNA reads TGTGCCAGCCGGGACAGGGTCTACGAGCAGTACTTC. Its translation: CASRDRVYEQYF.

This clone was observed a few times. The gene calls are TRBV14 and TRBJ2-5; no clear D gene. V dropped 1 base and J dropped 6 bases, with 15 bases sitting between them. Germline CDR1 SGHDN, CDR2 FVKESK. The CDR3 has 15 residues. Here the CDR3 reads CASSQANPPSKTQYF. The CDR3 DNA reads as TGTGCCAGCAGCCAAGCGAACCCCCCATCAAAGACCCAGTACTTC.

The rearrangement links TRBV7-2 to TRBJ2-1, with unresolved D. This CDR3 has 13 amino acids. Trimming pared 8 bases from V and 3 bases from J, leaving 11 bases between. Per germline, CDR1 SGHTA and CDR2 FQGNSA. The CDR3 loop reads CASCLDIYNEQFF. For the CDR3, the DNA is TGTGCCAGCTGCCTAGATATCTACAATGAGCAGTTCTTC.

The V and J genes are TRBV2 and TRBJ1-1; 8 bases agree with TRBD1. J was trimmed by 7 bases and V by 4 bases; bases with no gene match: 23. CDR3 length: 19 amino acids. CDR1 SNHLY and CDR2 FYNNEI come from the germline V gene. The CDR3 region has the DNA TGTGCCAGCAGTGGGGCCTCAGGGGACAGGCGACCAGGGGGGGTTGAAGCTTTCTTT. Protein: CASSGASGDRRPGGVEAFF.

The CDR3 loop is CASSPWDNVGYGYTF. The CDR3 nucleotides are TGTGCCAGCAGCCCGTGGGACAATGTGGGCTATGGCTACACCTTC. V gene TRBV9 combines with J gene TRBJ1-2; D possibly corresponds to TRBD1 (6 bases). The V end was cut by 4 bases, the J end by 4 bases, with 17 bases between. Germline V gene sequence: CDR1 SGDLS, CDR2 YYNGEE. The CDR3 has 15 residues.

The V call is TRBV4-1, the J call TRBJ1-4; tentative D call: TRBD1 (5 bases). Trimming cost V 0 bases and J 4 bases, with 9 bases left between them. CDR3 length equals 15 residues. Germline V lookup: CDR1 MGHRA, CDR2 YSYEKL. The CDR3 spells CASSQDEQVNEKLFF. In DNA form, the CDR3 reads TGCGCCAGCAGCCAAGACGAACAGGTTAATGAAAAACTGTTTTTT.

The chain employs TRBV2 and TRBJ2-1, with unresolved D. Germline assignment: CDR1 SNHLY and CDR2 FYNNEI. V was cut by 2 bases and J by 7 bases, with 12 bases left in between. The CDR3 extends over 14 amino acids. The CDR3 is CASSESEVGNEQFF. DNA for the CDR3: TGTGCCAGCAGTGAATCCGAAGTGGGGAATGAGCAGTTCTTC.

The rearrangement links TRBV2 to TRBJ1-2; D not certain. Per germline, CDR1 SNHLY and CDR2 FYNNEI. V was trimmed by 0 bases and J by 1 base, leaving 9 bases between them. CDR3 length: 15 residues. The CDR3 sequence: CASSEATTFNYGYTF. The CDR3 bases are TGTGCCAGCAGTGAAGCGACGACCTTTAACTATGGCTACACCTTC. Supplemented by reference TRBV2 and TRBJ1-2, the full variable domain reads EPEVTQTPSHQVTQMGQEVILRCVPISNHLYFYWYRQILGQKVEFLVSFYNNEISEKSEIFDDQFSVERPDGSNFTLKIRSTKLEDSAMYFCASSEATTFNYGYTFGSGTRLTVV.